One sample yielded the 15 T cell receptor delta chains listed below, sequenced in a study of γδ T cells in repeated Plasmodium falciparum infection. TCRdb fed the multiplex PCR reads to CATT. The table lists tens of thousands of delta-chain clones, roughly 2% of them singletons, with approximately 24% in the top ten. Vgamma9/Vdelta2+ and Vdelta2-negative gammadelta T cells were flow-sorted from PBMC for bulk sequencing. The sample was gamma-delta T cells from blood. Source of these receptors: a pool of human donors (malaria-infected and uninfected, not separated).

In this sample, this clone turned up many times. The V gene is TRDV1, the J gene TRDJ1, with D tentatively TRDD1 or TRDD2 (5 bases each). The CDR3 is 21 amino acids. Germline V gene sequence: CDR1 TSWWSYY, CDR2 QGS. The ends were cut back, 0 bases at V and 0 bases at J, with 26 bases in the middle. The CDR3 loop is CALGELKPTTIVPAYTDKLIF. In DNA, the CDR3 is TGTGCTCTTGGGGAACTCAAACCTACAACTATAGTCCCTGCGTACACCGATAAACTCATCTTT.

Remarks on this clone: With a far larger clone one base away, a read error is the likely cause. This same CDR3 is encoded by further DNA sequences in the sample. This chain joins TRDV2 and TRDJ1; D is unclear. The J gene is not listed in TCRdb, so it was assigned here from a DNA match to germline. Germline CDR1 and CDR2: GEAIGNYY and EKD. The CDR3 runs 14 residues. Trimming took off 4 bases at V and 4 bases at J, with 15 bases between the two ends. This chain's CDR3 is CACDKVGVVDKLIF. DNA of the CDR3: TGTGCCTGTGATAAGGTAGGGGTCGTCGATAAACTCATCTTT.

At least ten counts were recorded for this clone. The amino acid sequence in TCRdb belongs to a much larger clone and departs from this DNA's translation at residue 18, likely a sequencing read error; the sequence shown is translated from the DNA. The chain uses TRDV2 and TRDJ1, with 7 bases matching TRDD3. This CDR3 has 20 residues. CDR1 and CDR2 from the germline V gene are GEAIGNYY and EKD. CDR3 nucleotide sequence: TGTGCCTGTGAACCTATGGGGATAGAAAGGGTTCCAAGGGTGGCCGATAAACCCATCTTT. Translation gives CACEPMGIERVPRVADKPIF.

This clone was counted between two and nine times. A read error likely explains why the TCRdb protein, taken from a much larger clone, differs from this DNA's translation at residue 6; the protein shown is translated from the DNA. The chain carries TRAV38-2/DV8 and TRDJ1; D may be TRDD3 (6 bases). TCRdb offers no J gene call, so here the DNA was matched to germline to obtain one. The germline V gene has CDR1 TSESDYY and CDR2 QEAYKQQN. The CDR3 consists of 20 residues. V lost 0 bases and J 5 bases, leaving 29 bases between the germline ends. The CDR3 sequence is CAYRSVTAFRVGDRRDKLIF. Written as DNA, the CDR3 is TGTGCTTATAGGAGCGTCACTGCTTTCCGAGTCGGGGATCGCAGGGATAAACTCATCTTT.

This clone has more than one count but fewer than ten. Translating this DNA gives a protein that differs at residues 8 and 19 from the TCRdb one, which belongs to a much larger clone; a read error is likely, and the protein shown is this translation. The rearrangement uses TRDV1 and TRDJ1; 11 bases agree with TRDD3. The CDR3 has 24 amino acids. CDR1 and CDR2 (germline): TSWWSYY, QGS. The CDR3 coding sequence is TGTGCTCTTGGGGAACTAGATACATCTGACTTCCCGTACTGGGGGATATGTGGTGCCGATGAACTCATCTTT. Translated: CALGELDTSDFPYWGICGADELIF.

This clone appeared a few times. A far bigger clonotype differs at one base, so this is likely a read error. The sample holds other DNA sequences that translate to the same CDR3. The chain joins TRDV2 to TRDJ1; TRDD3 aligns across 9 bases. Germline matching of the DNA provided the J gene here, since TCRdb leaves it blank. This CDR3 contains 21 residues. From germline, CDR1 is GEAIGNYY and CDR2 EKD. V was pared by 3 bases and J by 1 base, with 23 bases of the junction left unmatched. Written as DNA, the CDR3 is TGTGCCTGTGACCCACTGGCCTTCCACACTGGGGATACGGGGTCCACCGATAAACTCATCTTT. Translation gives CACDPLAFHTGDTGSTDKLIF.

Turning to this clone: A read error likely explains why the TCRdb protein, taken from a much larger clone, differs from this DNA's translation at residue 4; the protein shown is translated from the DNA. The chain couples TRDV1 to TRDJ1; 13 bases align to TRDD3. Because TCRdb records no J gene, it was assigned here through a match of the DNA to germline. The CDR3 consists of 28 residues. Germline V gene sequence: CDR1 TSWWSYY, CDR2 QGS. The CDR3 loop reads CALEEWRLRSIVEDTYWGIRSYTDKLIF. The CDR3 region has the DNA TGTGCTCTTGAGGAATGGCGCCTACGAAGTATTGTAGAGGATACTTACTGGGGGATACGGTCGTACACCGATAAACTCATCTTT.

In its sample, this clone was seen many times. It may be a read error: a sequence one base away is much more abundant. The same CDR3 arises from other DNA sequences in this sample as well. The CDR3, as DNA: TGTGCCTGTGAGGCCCTGGGGGAGCTCGACACCGATAAACTCATCTTT. As protein: CACEALGELDTDKLIF. The chain is built from TRDV2 and TRDJ1; TRDD3 matches 8 bases. Germline CDR1 GEAIGNYY, CDR2 EKD. This CDR3 region has 16 residues. After removal of 4 bases from V and 0 bases from J, the junction contained 9 bases not matched to a gene.

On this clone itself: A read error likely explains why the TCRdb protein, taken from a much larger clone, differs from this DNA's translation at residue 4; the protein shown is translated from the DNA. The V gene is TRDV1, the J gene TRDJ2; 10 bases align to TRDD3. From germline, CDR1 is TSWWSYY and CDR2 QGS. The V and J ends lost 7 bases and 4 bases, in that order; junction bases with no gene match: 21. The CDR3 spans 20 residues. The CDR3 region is CALEETLTSTGGLRTAQLFF. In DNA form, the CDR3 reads TGTGCTCTTGAGGAGACCTTAACCAGTACTGGGGGATTAAGGACAGCACAACTCTTCTTT.

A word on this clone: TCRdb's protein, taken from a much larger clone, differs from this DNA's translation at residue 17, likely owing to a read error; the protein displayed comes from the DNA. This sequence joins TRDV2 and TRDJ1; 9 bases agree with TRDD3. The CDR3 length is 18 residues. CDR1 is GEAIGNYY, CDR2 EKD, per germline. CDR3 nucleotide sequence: TGTGCCTGTGACACCGGAGTAGGGGGATACTTCTACACCGATAAACTCACCTTT. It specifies CACDTGVGGYFYTDKLTF.

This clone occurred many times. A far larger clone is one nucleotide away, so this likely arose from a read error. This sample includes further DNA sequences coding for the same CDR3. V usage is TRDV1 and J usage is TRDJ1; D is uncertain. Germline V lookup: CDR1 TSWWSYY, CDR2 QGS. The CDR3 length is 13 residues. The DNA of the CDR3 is TGTGCCCTTGTGGCCCTAACCACCGATAAACTCATCTTT. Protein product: CALVALTTDKLIF.

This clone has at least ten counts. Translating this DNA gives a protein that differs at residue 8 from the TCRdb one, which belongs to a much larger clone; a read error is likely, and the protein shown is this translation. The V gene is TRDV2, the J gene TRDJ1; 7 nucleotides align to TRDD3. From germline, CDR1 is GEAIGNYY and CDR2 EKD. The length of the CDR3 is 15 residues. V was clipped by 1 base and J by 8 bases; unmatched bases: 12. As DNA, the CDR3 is TGTGCCTGTGACACGAGAGTACCGGGGGATGACAAACTCATCTTT. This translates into CACDTRVPGDDKLIF.

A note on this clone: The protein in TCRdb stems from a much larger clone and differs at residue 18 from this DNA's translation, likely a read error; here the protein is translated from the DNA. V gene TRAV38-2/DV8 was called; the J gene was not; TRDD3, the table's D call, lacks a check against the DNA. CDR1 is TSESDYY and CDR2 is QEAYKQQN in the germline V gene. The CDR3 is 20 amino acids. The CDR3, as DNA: TGTGCTTATATAGGTAGCGGGAGTACTCCCGGCCGGTGGTGGGGCCTTAAACGCATCTTT. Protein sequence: CAYIGSGSTPGRWWGLKRIF.

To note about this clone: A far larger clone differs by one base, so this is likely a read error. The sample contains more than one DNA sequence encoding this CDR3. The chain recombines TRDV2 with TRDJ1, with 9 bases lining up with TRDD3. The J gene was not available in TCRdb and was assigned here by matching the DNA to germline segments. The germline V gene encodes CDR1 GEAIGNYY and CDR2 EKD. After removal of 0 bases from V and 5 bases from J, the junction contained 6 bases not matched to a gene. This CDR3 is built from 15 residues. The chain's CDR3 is CACDTVEGIRDKLIF. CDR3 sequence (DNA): TGTGCCTGTGACACCGTGGAGGGGATACGTGATAAACTCATCTTT.

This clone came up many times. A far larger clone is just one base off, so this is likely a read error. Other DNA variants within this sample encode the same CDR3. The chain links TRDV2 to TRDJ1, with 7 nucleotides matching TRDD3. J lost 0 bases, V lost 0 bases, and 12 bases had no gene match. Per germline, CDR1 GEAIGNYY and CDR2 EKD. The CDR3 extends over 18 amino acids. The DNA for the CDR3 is TGTGCCTGTGACACCCTGAGTACTGGGGAACAGTACACCGATAAACTCATCTTT. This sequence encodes CACDTLSTGEQYTDKLIF.